The 10 T cell receptor beta chains in this list originate from one sample, sequenced in a study of response to subunit inactivated influenza vaccine. From the RT-PCR reads, TCRdb called clonotypes with MiXCR, one entry per CDR3 protein. Found here are roughly 650,000 distinct CDR3 sequences, 15% to 18% of them singletons; the top ten hold around 10%. This specimen was PBMCs from blood, taken approximately 13 days after vaccination. These receptors all come from a man in his fifties or sixties who received an inactivated influenza vaccine.

The V and J genes are TRBV6-2 or TRBV6-3 and TRBJ2-1; D is ambiguous. V lost 2 bases, J lost 0 bases, and 20 bases lay in between. The germline V gene has CDR1 MNHEY and CDR2 SVGEGT. The CDR3 contains 19 residues. CDR3 DNA: TGTGCCAGCAGTTACGGGATTGGTGGGGTGGTAGTCTCCTACAATGAGCAGTTCTTC. Its translation is CASSYGIGGVVVSYNEQFF.

The sample holds one count of this clonotype. The chain recombines TRBV6-2 or TRBV6-3 with TRBJ2-1; a weak D match, TRBD1 (5 bases). CDR1 MNHEY and CDR2 SVGEGT come from the germline V gene. CDR3 length: 14 amino acids. Trimming left V 6 bases short and J 0 bases short, with 9 bases between. This CDR3 is CASRDTSSYNEQFF. CDR3 nucleotide sequence: TGTGCCAGCAGGGACACGAGCTCCTACAATGAGCAGTTCTTC.

This clonotype was seen a few times. V is TRBV2 and J is TRBJ1-1, with TRBD1 as a possible D gene (6 bases). Germline-derived CDR1 and CDR2 are SNHLY and FYNNEI. The CDR3 totals 14 residues. V was shortened by 7 bases and J by 4 bases, with 16 bases between the two germline ends. CDR3 nucleotide sequence: TGTGCCAGCACCGAACAGGGACGGCGCACTGAAGCTTTCTTT. Translation: CASTEQGRRTEAFF.

On this clonotype itself: An end of the junction differs from the germline gene, which may be a read error. The chain combines TRBV20-1 with TRBJ1-1; no clear D gene. The CDR3 is 19 residues long. Germline CDR1 reads DFQATT; CDR2 reads SNEGSKA (reference sequence). CDR3 sequence (DNA): TGCAGTGCTAGTCCAGCCGGAGAAACATTGGTGCGCATGAAGACTGAAGCTTTCTTT. Translating it yields CSASPAGETLVRMKTEAFF.

The V and J genes are TRBV20-1 and TRBJ2-7, with 7 nucleotides matching TRBD1. This CDR3 has 13 residues. V shed 5 bases, J shed 1 base, and the junction held 5 bases outside the gene matches. Germline assignment: CDR1 DFQATT and CDR2 SNEGSKA (reference sequence). The DNA of the CDR3 is TGCAGTGCTCCAGGACAGGCATCCTACGAGCAGTACTTC. This translates into CSAPGQASYEQYF.

The sample holds a few counts of this clonotype. This chain links TRBV5-5 with TRBJ1-2; a weak D match, TRBD1 (5 bases). The CDR3 length is 15 residues. Trimming cost V 4 bases and J 1 base, with 14 bases left between them. Germline loops: CDR1 SGHKS, CDR2 YYEKEE (reference sequence). The CDR3 nucleotides are TGTGCCAGCAGCCCCACGACAGACTATAACTATGGCTACACCTTC. Translating it yields CASSPTTDYNYGYTF.

This clonotype was recorded a few times. The V gene is TRBV6-5, the J gene TRBJ1-1, with D hard to call. Trimming took 6 bases from V and 9 from J, leaving 14 bases between them. The CDR3 loop spans 12 amino acids. CDR1 MNHEY and CDR2 SVGAGI come from the germline V gene. CDR3 amino acids: CASSSPFLKAFF. The CDR3 DNA reads TGTGCCAGCAGCTCCCCGTTCCTGAAAGCTTTCTTT.

This rearrangement joins TRBV11-2 to TRBJ2-3, with 8 bases identical to TRBD2. In germline, CDR1 is SGHAT, CDR2 FQNNGV. Trimming cost V 5 bases and J 6 bases; bases outside gene matches: 10. There are 15 residues in the CDR3. The CDR3 region is CASSITGTRGDTQYF. The CDR3 DNA follows: TGTGCCAGCAGCATCACCGGGACTAGGGGGGATACGCAGTATTTT.

The chain employs TRBV5-6 and TRBJ2-1, with 9 bases matching TRBD1. The CDR3 is made up of 16 amino acids. Germline V gene data show CDR1 as SGHDT and CDR2 as YYEEEE. Unmatched junction bases numbered 9, after V lost 4 bases and J lost 4 bases. The CDR3 is CASSIPGQGLYNEQFF. As DNA, the CDR3 is TGTGCCAGCAGCATTCCGGGACAGGGTTTGTACAATGAGCAGTTCTTC.

This clonotype has only a few counts. The J gene is TRBJ2-2, the V gene TRBV5-1, with D tentatively TRBD1 or TRBD2 (5 bases each). CDR1 and CDR2 from the germline V gene are SGHRS and YFSETQ. V lost 2 bases to trimming and J lost 6 bases, with 17 bases between them. This CDR3 spans 16 amino acids. CDR3 protein: CASSLGLGTWSGELFF. The CDR3 nucleotides read TGCGCCAGCAGCTTAGGTCTCGGGACGTGGTCCGGGGAGCTGTTTTTT.